The subject of this entry is one T cell receptor beta chain. This record belongs to a study of cytomegalovirus exposure and HLA in healthy donors. The PCR employed 60 Vbeta primers together with 13 Jbeta primers. Profiled with immunoSEQ multiplex PCR; TCRdb holds only in-frame clones, not every one. The data hold about 190,000 clones, with around 87% observed a single time. Germline V CDR1 and CDR2: LNHDA, SQIVND (reference sequence). CDR3 length: 15 residues. V lost 3 bases and J lost 8, with 18 bases in between. The origin of this receptor is a man younger than 45 in good health and CMV-seronegative. The J gene is TRBJ2-3, the V gene TRBV19; the D gene is possibly TRBD2 (7 bases). The sample consisted of PBMCs. CDR3 DNA sequence: TGTGCCAGTAGTATTCTGGGGGGGCCAATGGGTACGCAGTATTTT. As protein: CASSILGGPMGTQYF.